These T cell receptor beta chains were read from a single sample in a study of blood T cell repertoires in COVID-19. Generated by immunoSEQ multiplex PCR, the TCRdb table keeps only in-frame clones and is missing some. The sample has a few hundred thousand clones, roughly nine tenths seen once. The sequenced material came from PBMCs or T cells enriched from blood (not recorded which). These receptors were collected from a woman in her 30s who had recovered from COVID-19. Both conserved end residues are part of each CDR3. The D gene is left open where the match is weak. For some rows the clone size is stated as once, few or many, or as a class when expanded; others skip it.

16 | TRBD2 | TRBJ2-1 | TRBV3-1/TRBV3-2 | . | CASSRYGTSDHNEQFF | TGTGCCAGCAGCCGATACGGGACTAGCGACCACAATGAGCAGTTCTTC
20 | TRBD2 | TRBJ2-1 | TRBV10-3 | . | CAISETKITSGRKSYNEQFF | TGTGCCATCAGTGAGACCAAGATTACTAGCGGGAGGAAGTCCTACAATGAGCAGTTCTTC
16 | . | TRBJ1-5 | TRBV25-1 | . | CASSENRGASNQPQHF | TGTGCCAGCAGTGAAAATCGGGGGGCGAGCAATCAGCCCCAGCATTTT
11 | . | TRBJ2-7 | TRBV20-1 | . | CSARADTEQYF | TGCAGTGCCAGAGCGGACACTGAGCAGTACTTC
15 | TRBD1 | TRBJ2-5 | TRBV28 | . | CASSLTGAIQETQYF | TGTGCCAGCAGTTTAACAGGGGCCATCCAAGAGACCCAGTACTTC
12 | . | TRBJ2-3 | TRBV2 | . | CASKQSTDTQYF | TGTGCCAGCAAACAGAGCACAGATACGCAGTATTTT
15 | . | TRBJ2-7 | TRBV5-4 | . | CASSLAEQGSYEQYF | TGTGCCAGCAGCTTGGCCGAACAGGGATCCTACGAGCAGTACTTC
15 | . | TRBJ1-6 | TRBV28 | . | CASSLSPNPEITLHF | TGTGCCAGCAGTTTATCCCCCAACCCGGAGATAACCCTCCACTTT
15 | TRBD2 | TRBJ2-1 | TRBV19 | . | CASSTLAGAYNEQFF | TGTGCCAGTAGTACACTAGCGGGGGCCTACAATGAGCAGTTCTTC
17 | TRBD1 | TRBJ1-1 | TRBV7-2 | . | CASSSYRRQGIGTEAFF | TGTGCCAGCAGCTCATATCGGAGACAGGGCATCGGCACTGAAGCTTTCTTT
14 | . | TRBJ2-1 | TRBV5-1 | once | CASSLVGSYNEQFF | TGCGCCAGCAGCTTGGTGGGCAGCTACAATGAGCAGTTCTTC
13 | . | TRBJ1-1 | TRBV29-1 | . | CSVEIGEDTEAFF | TGCAGCGTTGAGATAGGGGAGGACACTGAAGCTTTCTTT
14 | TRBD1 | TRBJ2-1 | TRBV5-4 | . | CASSPLGGAHEQFF | TGTGCCAGCAGCCCCCTAGGGGGCGCACATGAGCAGTTCTTC
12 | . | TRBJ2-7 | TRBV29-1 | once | CSVSTTLNKQYF | TGCAGCGTCTCTACCACACTAAACAAGCAGTACTTC
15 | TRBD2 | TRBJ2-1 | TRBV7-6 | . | CASSERTSGYNEQFF | TGTGCCAGCAGCGAACGGACTAGCGGGTACAATGAGCAGTTCTTC
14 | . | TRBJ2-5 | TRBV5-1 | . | CASTLGRGWETQYF | TGCGCCAGCACCTTAGGGCGGGGCTGGGAGACCCAGTACTTC
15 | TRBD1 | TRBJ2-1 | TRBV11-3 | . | CASSLGDRVNNEQFF | TGTGCCAGCAGCTTAGGGGACAGGGTTAACAATGAGCAGTTCTTC
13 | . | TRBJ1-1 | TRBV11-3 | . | CASSLEGGTEAFF | TGTGCCAGCAGCTTAGAAGGAGGCACTGAAGCTTTCTTT
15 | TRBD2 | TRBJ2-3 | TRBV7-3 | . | CASSLTSGEADTQYF | TGTGCCAGCAGCCTAACTAGCGGGGAGGCAGATACGCAGTATTTT
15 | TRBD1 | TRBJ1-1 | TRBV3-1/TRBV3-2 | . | CASSLQGAKGTEAFF | TGTGCCAGCAGCCTACAGGGGGCAAAGGGAACTGAAGCTTTCTTT
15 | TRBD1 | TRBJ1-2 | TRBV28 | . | CASRTTGQGPYGYTF | TGTGCCAGCAGGACTACGGGACAGGGTCCATATGGCTACACCTTC
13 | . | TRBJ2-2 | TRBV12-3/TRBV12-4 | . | CASRPQGGGELFF | TGTGCCAGCCGACCCCAGGGAGGCGGGGAGCTGTTTTTT
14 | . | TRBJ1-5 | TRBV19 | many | CASSMEGGVQPQHF | TGTGCCAGTAGTATGGAGGGAGGGGTTCAGCCCCAGCATTTT
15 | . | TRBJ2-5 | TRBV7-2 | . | CASSLALAYQETQYF | TGTGCCAGCAGCTTAGCGCTAGCCTACCAAGAGACCCAGTACTTC
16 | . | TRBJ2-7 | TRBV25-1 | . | CASSSLPTTGYYEQYF | TGTGCCAGCAGTTCCCTCCCAACGACAGGCTACTACGAGCAGTACTTC
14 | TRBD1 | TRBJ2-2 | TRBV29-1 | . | CSVGDRENTGELFF | TGCAGCGTTGGGGACAGAGAGAACACCGGGGAGCTGTTTTTT
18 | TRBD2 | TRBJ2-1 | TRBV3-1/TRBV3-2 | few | CASSQESGGVLYYNEQFF | TGTGCCAGCAGCCAAGAAAGCGGGGGGGTCCTCTACTACAATGAGCAGTTCTTC
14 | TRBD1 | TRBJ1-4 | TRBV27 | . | CASSRGQTNEKLFF | TGTGCCAGCAGTAGGGGACAGACTAATGAAAAACTGTTTTTT
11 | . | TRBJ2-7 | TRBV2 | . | CAIRGGYEQYF | TGTGCCATCAGAGGGGGCTACGAGCAGTACTTC
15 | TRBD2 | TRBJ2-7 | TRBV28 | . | CASSFPTSGSYEQYF | TGTGCCAGCAGTTTCCCGACTAGCGGATCCTACGAGCAGTACTTC
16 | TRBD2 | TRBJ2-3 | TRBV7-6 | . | CASSTGGGDYSDTQYF | TGTGCCAGCAGCACGGGGGGGGGCGATTACTCAGATACGCAGTATTTT
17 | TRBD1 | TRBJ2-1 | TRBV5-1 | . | CASSLARDSTSYNEQFF | TGCGCCAGCAGCTTGGCCCGGGACAGTACAAGCTACAATGAGCAGTTCTTC
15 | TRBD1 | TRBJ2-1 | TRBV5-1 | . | CASSEGQGALQEQFF | TGCGCCAGCAGCGAGGGACAGGGGGCGCTTCAGGAGCAGTTCTTC
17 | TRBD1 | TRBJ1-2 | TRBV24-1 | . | CATSDSRTGDRLYGYTF | TGTGCCACCAGTGATTCCAGGACAGGGGATAGGCTTTATGGCTACACCTTC
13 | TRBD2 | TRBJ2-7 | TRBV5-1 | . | CASRSGGAYEQYF | TGCGCCAGCCGTAGCGGGGGGGCTTACGAGCAGTACTTC
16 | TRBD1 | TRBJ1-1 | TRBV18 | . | CASSPPAAHRGTEAFF | TGTGCCAGCTCACCACCAGCAGCCCACAGGGGCACTGAAGCTTTCTTT
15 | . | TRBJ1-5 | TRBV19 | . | CASQTLLESNQPQHF | TGTGCCAGTCAGACCCTCCTAGAGAGCAATCAGCCCCAGCATTTT
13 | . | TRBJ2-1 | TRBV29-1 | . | CSARADREDEQFF | TGCAGCGCTAGGGCCGACAGGGAGGATGAGCAGTTCTTC
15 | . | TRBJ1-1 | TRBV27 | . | CASSSWGGKVTEAFF | TGTGCCAGCAGTTCCTGGGGGGGTAAGGTTACTGAAGCTTTCTTT
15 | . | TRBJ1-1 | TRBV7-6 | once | CASSLRSRADTEAFF | TGTGCCAGCAGCTTACGGTCCAGGGCGGACACTGAAGCTTTCTTT
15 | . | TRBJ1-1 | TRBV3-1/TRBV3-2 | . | CASSPLPGMNTEAFF | TGTGCCAGCAGCCCCCTCCCGGGGATGAACACTGAAGCTTTCTTT
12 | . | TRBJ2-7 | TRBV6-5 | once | CASRRLSYEQYF | TGTGCCAGCAGGCGGCTCAGCTACGAGCAGTACTTC
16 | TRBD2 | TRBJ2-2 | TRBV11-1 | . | CASSPRSGANTGELFF | TGTGCCAGCAGCCCCCGGAGCGGGGCGAACACCGGGGAGCTGTTTTTT
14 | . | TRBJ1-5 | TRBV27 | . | CASSSPLRNQPQHF | TGTGCCAGCAGCTCCCCTCTCCGCAATCAGCCCCAGCATTTT
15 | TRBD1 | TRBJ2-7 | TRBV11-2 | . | CASSLVVTGWNEQYF | TGTGCCAGCAGCTTAGTTGTGACAGGGTGGAACGAGCAGTACTTC
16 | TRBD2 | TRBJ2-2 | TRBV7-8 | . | CASSLGAGGYTGELFF | TGTGCCAGCAGCTTGGGAGCGGGAGGGTACACCGGGGAGCTGTTTTTT
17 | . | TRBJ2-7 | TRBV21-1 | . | CASSKNGARDTTYEQYF | TGTGCCAGCAGCAAAAACGGGGCCCGGGACACGACCTACGAGCAGTACTTC
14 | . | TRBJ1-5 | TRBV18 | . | CASSPSGGGQPQHF | TGTGCCAGCTCACCATCCGGGGGGGGTCAGCCCCAGCATTTT
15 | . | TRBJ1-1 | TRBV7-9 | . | CASSVRTALDTEAFF | TGTGCCAGCAGCGTAAGGACAGCGTTGGACACTGAAGCTTTCTTT
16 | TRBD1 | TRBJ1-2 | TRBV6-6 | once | CAVTNPGTALLYGYTF | TGTGCCGTCACAAACCCTGGGACAGCCTTGCTCTATGGCTACACCTTC
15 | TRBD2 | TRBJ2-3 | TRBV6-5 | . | CASRSGRANADTQYF | TGTGCCAGCAGGTCCGGGAGGGCAAACGCAGATACGCAGTATTTT
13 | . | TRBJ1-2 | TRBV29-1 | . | CSVEDLGGNGYTF | TGCAGCGTTGAAGATCTGGGAGGGAACGGCTACACCTTC
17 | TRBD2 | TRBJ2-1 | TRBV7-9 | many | CASSLGQTSGDDNEQFF | TGTGCCAGCAGCTTAGGGCAGACTAGCGGGGACGACAATGAGCAGTTCTTC
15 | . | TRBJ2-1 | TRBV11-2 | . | CASSLVLGLYNEQFF | TGTGCCAGCAGCTTAGTTCTAGGATTATACAATGAGCAGTTCTTC